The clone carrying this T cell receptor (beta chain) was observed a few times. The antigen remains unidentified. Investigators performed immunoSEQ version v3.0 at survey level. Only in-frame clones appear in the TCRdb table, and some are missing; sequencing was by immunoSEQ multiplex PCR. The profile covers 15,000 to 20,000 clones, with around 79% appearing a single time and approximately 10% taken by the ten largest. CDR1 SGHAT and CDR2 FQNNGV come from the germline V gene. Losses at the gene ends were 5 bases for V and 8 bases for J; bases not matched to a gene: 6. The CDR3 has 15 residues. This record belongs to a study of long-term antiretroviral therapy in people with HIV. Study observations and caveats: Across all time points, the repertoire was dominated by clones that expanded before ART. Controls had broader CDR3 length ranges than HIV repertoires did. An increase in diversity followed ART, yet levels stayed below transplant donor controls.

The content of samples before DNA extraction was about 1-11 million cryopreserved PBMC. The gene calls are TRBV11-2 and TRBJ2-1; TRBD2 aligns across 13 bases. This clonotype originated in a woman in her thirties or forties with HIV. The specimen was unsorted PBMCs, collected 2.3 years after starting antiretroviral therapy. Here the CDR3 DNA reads TGTGCCAGCAGCAAGGGACTAGCGGGACGGGATGAGCAGTTCTTC. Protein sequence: CASSKGLAGRDEQFF.